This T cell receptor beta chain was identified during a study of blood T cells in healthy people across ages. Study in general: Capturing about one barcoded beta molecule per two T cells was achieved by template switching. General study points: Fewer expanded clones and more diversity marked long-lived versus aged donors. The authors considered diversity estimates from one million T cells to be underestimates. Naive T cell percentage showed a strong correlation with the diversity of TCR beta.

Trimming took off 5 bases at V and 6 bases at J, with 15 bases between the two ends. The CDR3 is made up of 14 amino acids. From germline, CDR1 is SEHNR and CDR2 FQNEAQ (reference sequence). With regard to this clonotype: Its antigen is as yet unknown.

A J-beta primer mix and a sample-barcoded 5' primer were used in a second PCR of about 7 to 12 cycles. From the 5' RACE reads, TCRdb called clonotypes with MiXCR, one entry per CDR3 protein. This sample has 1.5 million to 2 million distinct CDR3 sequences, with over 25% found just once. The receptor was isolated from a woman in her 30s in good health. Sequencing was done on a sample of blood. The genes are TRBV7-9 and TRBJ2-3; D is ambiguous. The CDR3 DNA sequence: TGTGCCAGCAGCCCTCCGTGGGTTACGGATACGCAGTATTTT. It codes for CASSPPWVTDTQYF.